The sequence of this T cell receptor (beta chain) was determined in a study of Ad26.COV2.S vaccination and SARS-CoV-2 variants. Background on the study: The vaccine Ad26.COV2.S was put into the muscle once, or twice with 56 days between.

Germline V CDR1 and CDR2: MDHEN, SYDVKM. The CDR3 is 15 residues long. Trimming cost V 5 bases and J 0 bases, with 13 bases left between them. Treatment reported: some 20 received Ad26.COV2.S at low or high dose, single or two shots; 5 received placebo; per-sample allocation not given. Repertoires come from day 63 after the first vaccine or placebo injection. An Ad26 vector expressing Wuhan-strain SARS-CoV-2 spike served as the vaccine. Method: immunoSEQ multiplex PCR; TCRdb's copy keeps in-frame clones and lacks some. The sample yields 360,000 or so clones, 75% to 90% seen once. Material: peripheral blood, obtained in a trial of Ad26.COV2.S vaccine versus placebo. V is TRBV28 and J is TRBJ1-1, with D unresolved. The clonotype was recovered from a person between 18 and 65 years old who received the Ad26.COV2.S COVID-19 vaccine or a placebo. CDR3 sequence (DNA): TGTGCCAGCAGTCCCACCCCGACACTGAACACTGAAGCTTTCTTT. It encodes CASSPTPTLNTEAFF. The complete variable domain, with remaining parts taken from reference TRBV28 and TRBJ1-1, reads DVKVTQSSRYLVKRTGEKVFLECVQDMDHENMFWYRQDPGLGLRLIYFSYDVKMKEKGDIPEGYSVSREKKERFSLILESASTNQTSMYLCASSPTPTLNTEAFFGQGTRLTVV.